This T cell receptor (beta chain) appears in the sequencing data of a study of blood T cell repertoires in COVID-19. The wider study: In each case, the material was cDNA or gDNA derived from T cells, B-cell-depleted T cells, or PBMCs.

Methods used by the authors: For nucleated cells, counts were estimated from reference gene primer amplification. TCRdb's copy holds only in-frame clones and misses some; the assay was immunoSEQ multiplex PCR. The DNA was the basis for D and trimming; V, J and clone size are from that table. The data contain around 200,000 clones, around 87% of them singletons. Material for sequencing was peripheral blood. The clonotype originates from a woman of 80 years or more in a cohort sampled during active or convalescent COVID-19.

The CDR3 DNA is TGTGCCAGCACTAGGAGAGGGGAGGACGAGCAGTACTTC. Translated: CASTRRGEDEQYF. This chain joins TRBV27 and TRBJ2-7, with a possible D match to TRBD2 (6 bases). Per the germline V gene, CDR1 is MNHEY and CDR2 is SMNVEV (reference sequence). This CDR3 has 13 amino acids. V lost 7 bases, J lost 5 bases, and 15 bases lay in between.